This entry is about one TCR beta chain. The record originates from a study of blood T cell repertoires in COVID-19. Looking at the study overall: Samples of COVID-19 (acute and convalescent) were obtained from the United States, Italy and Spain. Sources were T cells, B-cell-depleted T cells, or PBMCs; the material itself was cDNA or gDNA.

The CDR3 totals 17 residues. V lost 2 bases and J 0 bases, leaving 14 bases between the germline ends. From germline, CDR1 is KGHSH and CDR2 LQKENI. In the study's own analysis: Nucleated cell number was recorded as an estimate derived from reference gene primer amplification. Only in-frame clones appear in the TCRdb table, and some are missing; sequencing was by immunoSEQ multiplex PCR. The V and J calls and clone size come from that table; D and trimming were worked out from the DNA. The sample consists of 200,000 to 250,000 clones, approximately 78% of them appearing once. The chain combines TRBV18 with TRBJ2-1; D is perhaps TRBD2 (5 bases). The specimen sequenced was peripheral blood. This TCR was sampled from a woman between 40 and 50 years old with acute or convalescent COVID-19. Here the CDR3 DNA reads TGTGCCAGCTCACCAAAAGTTGGGAGTAACTCCTACAATGAGCAGTTCTTC. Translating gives CASSPKVGSNSYNEQFF.